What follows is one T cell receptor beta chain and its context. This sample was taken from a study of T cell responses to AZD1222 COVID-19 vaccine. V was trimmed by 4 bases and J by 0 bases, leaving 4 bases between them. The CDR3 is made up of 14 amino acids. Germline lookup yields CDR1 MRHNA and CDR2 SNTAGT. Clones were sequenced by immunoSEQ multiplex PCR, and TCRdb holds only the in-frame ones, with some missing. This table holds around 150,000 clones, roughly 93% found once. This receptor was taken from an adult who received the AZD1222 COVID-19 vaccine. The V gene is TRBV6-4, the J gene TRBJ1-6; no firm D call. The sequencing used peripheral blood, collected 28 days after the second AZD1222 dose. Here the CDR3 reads CASSAVSYNSPLHF. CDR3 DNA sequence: TGTGCCAGCAGTGCGGTCTCCTATAATTCACCCCTCCACTTT.